This TCR beta chain was retrieved from a study of blood T cell repertoires in COVID-19. Some clones are missing from TCRdb's copy, which holds only in-frame ones; the method was immunoSEQ multiplex PCR. The profile shows tens of thousands of clones, less than 90% of them singletons. This sequence was found in a human donor in a cohort sampled during active COVID-19. Sample: peripheral blood.

This chain's CDR3 is CATSDLGGSKYNEQFF. CDR3 DNA: TGTGCCACCAGTGATTTAGGCGGGAGTAAGTACAATGAGCAGTTCTTC. This chain connects TRBV24-1 to TRBJ2-1, with 7 bases lining up with TRBD2. V gave up 1 base and J gave up 4 bases; unmatched junction bases: 6. The CDR3 is made up of 16 amino acids. The germline gives CDR1 KGHDR, CDR2 SFDVKD.